This is a list of T cell receptor beta chains from one sample in a study of vaccination effects on CD4 cells after COVID-19. Clones were read by immunoSEQ multiplex PCR, and TCRdb kept only the in-frame ones, dropping some. The repertoire holds roughly 63,000 clones, with about 80% as singletons. The antigens these receptors bind are not known. Sequenced material: CD4+ T cells from PBMCs cultured with SARS-CoV-2 spike peptides, taken before COVID-19 vaccination. The source of these receptors is a human donor who received a COVID-19 vaccine. Each CDR3 is given with its conserved first and last residue. A D gene is named only where the DNA matches it firmly. Clone size, where shown, is once, few, many, or a class for clones that have expanded.

V gene	J gene	clone size	D gene	CDR3 DNA	CDR3 protein
TRBV18	TRBJ2-5	.	.	TGTGCCAGCTCACCAGGACTTGGAGAGACCCAGTACTTC	CASSPGLGETQYF
TRBV12-5	TRBJ2-3	once	TRBD1	TGTGCTAGTGGCCGACAGGGGGGGAGCACAGATACGCAGTATTTT	CASGRQGGSTDTQYF
TRBV6-5	TRBJ2-2	.	TRBD1	TGTGCCAGCAGCGACAGGGTTGGTTACACCGGGGAGCTGTTTTTT	CASSDRVGYTGELFF
TRBV19	TRBJ1-1	.	TRBD1	TGTGCCAGTCGGGACAGGGCGAACACTGAAGCTTTCTTT	CASRDRANTEAFF
TRBV4-1	TRBJ1-4	.	.	TGCGCCAGCAGCCAAGCTCTGGCAACTAATGAAAAACTGTTTTTT	CASSQALATNEKLFF
TRBV5-6	TRBJ2-1	.	.	TGTGCCAGCAGCTTGTTTGTGGCTACGTCCTACAATGAGCAGTTCTTC	CASSLFVATSYNEQFF
TRBV5-1	TRBJ2-3	.	.	TGCGCCAGCAGCTTGTCGGCGGTAACAGATACGCAGTATTTT	CASSLSAVTDTQYF
TRBV4-3	TRBJ1-2	.	.	TGCGCCAGCAGCAAAACCCAATCCGGTGGCTACACCTTC	CASSKTQSGGYTF
TRBV18	TRBJ1-2	.	.	TGTGCCAGCTCACCAGGCTACACCTTC	CASSPGYTF
TRBV5-8	TRBJ1-1	once	.	TGTGCCAGCCCCGGGGTAGTTGGCAGACTGAACACTGAAGCTTTCTTT	CASPGVVGRLNTEAFF
TRBV7-2	TRBJ1-5	.	.	TGTGCCAGCAGCTTAGTCGGGGTGGGCAATCAGCCCCAGCATTTT	CASSLVGVGNQPQHF
TRBV5-1	TRBJ1-6	once	.	TGCGCCAGCAGCTTTGGGACCTCCGATTCACCCCTCCACTTT	CASSFGTSDSPLHF
TRBV29-1	TRBJ1-2	.	.	TGCAGCGTAACCGGGACACTAAACTATGGCTACACCTTC	CSVTGTLNYGYTF
TRBV11-2	TRBJ1-2	.	TRBD1	TGTGCCAGCAGCTTATGGACAGGGGGCGATAGTGGCTACACCTTC	CASSLWTGGDSGYTF